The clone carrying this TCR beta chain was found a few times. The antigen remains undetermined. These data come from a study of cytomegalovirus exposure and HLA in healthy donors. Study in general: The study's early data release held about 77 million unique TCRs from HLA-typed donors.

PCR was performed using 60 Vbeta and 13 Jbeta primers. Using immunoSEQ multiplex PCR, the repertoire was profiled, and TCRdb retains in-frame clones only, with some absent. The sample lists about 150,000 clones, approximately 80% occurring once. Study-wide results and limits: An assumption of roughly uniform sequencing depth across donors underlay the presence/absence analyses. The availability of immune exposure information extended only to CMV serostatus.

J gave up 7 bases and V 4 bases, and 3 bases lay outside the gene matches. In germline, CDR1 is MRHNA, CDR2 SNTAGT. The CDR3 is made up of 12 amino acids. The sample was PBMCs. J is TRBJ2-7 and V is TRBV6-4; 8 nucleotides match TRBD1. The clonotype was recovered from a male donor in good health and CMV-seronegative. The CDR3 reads CASSVTGGEQYF. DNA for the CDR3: TGTGCCAGCAGTGTAACAGGGGGGGAGCAGTACTTC.